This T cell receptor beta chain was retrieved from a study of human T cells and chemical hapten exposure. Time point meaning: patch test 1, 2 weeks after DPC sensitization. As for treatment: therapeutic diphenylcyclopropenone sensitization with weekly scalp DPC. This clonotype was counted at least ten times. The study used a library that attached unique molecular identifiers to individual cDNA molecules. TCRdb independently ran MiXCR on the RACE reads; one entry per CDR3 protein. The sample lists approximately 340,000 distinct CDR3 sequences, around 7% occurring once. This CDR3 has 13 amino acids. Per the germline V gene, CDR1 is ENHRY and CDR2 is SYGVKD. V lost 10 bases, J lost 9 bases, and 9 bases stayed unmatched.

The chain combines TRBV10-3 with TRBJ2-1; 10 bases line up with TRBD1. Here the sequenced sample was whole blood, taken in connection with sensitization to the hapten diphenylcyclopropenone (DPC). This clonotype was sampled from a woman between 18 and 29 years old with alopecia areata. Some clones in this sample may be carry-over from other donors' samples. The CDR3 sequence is CATGQGTPGEQFF. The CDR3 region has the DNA TGTGCCACGGGACAGGGGACTCCAGGTGAGCAGTTCTTC.